Listed below are T cell receptor beta chains from one sample, sequenced in a study of blood T cell repertoires in COVID-19. TCRdb's table, derived via immunoSEQ multiplex PCR, lists solely in-frame clones and lacks some. In the table there are roughly 50,000 clones, 75% to 95% of which are singletons. The sample comprised peripheral blood. These receptors originate from a woman in her thirties or forties with active COVID-19. The CDR3 runs from the conserved cysteine through the conserved F or W. Fields, in order: CDR3 protein, CDR3 DNA, V gene, clone size, J gene, D gene, CDR3 length. D genes are given only for firm matches. A row's size may be missing; if present it is once, few, many or a size class.

CDR3 protein: CASSPRGDAVAGYTF
CDR3 DNA: TGTGCCAGCAGCCCGAGAGGCGATGCCGTCGCTGGCTACACCTTC
V gene: TRBV11-2
clone size: few
J gene: TRBJ1-2
D gene: -
CDR3 length: 15

CDR3 protein: CASSLSRFIPYSNQPQHF
CDR3 DNA: TGTGCCAGCAGCTTATCGCGGTTTATCCCTTATAGCAATCAGCCCCAGCATTTT
V gene: TRBV7-8
clone size: once
J gene: TRBJ1-5
D gene: -
CDR3 length: 18

CDR3 protein: CASSLDLSEQFF
CDR3 DNA: TGTGCCAGCAGCTTAGATTTGAGTGAGCAGTTCTTC
V gene: TRBV11-2
clone size: -
J gene: TRBJ2-1
D gene: -
CDR3 length: 12

CDR3 protein: CASRINPGTGSGANVLTF
CDR3 DNA: TGTGCCAGCAGGATAAATCCCGGGACAGGGTCCGGGGCCAACGTCCTGACTTTC
V gene: TRBV7-3
clone size: once
J gene: TRBJ2-6
D gene: TRBD1
CDR3 length: 18

CDR3 protein: CASSIEGILLNQPQHF
CDR3 DNA: TGTGCCAGCAGCATAGAGGGGATCCTACTCAATCAGCCCCAGCATTTT
V gene: TRBV7-2
clone size: -
J gene: TRBJ1-5
D gene: -
CDR3 length: 16

CDR3 protein: CASSYQGQGLYGYTF
CDR3 DNA: TGTGCCAGCAGCTATCAGGGACAGGGTTTATATGGCTACACCTTC
V gene: TRBV5-6
clone size: -
J gene: TRBJ1-2
D gene: TRBD1
CDR3 length: 15

CDR3 protein: CASSRGYYEQYF
CDR3 DNA: TGTGCCAGCAGTCGGGGGTATTACGAGCAGTACTTC
V gene: TRBV6-2/TRBV6-3
clone size: -
J gene: TRBJ2-7
D gene: -
CDR3 length: 12

CDR3 protein: CASRTGITNEKLFF
CDR3 DNA: TGCGCCAGTCGAACGGGGATCACTAATGAAAAACTGTTTTTT
V gene: TRBV5-1
clone size: -
J gene: TRBJ1-4
D gene: -
CDR3 length: 14

CDR3 protein: CASSSHQGTEAFF
CDR3 DNA: TGTGCCAGCAGCTCCCACCAGGGAACTGAAGCTTTCTTT
V gene: TRBV7-2
clone size: -
J gene: TRBJ1-1
D gene: -
CDR3 length: 13

CDR3 protein: CASSPRTSGGADTQYF
CDR3 DNA: TGTGCCAGCAGCCCACGGACTAGCGGGGGGGCCGATACGCAGTATTTT
V gene: TRBV21-1
clone size: -
J gene: TRBJ2-3
D gene: -
CDR3 length: 16

CDR3 protein: CASGRDGNTIYF
CDR3 DNA: TGCGCCAGCGGGCGGGATGGAAACACCATATATTTT
V gene: TRBV5-1
clone size: -
J gene: TRBJ1-3
D gene: -
CDR3 length: 12

CDR3 protein: CASSLDGTGGNGYTF
CDR3 DNA: TGTGCCAGCAGCTTAGACGGGACAGGGGGTAATGGCTACACCTTC
V gene: TRBV7-2
clone size: -
J gene: TRBJ1-2
D gene: TRBD1
CDR3 length: 15

CDR3 protein: CASSRAGSYEQYF
CDR3 DNA: TGTGCCAGCAGTCGAGCTGGTTCCTACGAGCAGTACTTC
V gene: TRBV12-3/TRBV12-4
clone size: -
J gene: TRBJ2-7
D gene: -
CDR3 length: 13

CDR3 protein: CASSKTVTGKRGSYNEQFF
CDR3 DNA: TGTGCCAGCAGCAAAACCGTTACAGGGAAGAGGGGCTCCTACAATGAGCAGTTCTTC
V gene: TRBV21-1
clone size: -
J gene: TRBJ2-1
D gene: -
CDR3 length: 19

CDR3 protein: CASSVSGSGNTIYF
CDR3 DNA: TGTGCCAGCAGCGTATCGGGTTCTGGAAACACCATATATTTT
V gene: TRBV9
clone size: once
J gene: TRBJ1-3
D gene: -
CDR3 length: 14

CDR3 protein: CASGTRTGGGFTEAFF
CDR3 DNA: TGTGCTAGTGGTACTCGGACAGGGGGAGGTTTCACTGAAGCTTTCTTT
V gene: TRBV12-5
clone size: -
J gene: TRBJ1-1
D gene: TRBD1
CDR3 length: 16

CDR3 protein: CATETGYSGANVLTF
CDR3 DNA: TGTGCCACCGAGACAGGGTACTCTGGGGCCAACGTCCTGACTTTC
V gene: TRBV28
clone size: -
J gene: TRBJ2-6
D gene: TRBD1
CDR3 length: 15

CDR3 protein: CATSDLVGKARWEDENTIYF
CDR3 DNA: TGTGCCACCAGTGATTTGGTTGGGAAAGCGAGGTGGGAGGACGAAAACACCATATATTTT
V gene: TRBV24-1
clone size: -
J gene: TRBJ1-3
D gene: -
CDR3 length: 20

CDR3 protein: CASSASPGGELFF
CDR3 DNA: TGTGCCAGCAGTGCATCACCAGGAGGGGAGCTGTTTTTT
V gene: TRBV12-3/TRBV12-4
clone size: once
J gene: TRBJ2-2
D gene: -
CDR3 length: 13

CDR3 protein: CASSQQGLAWDSPLHF
CDR3 DNA: TGTGCCAGCAGTCAACAGGGGCTAGCTTGGGATTCACCCCTCCACTTT
V gene: TRBV6-2/TRBV6-3
clone size: -
J gene: TRBJ1-6
D gene: TRBD1
CDR3 length: 16

CDR3 protein: CASSSRGAFTDTQYF
CDR3 DNA: TGCGCCAGCAGCTCACGGGGGGCCTTCACAGATACGCAGTATTTT
V gene: TRBV5-1
clone size: -
J gene: TRBJ2-3
D gene: -
CDR3 length: 15

CDR3 protein: CASSPGTGGLNTEAFF
CDR3 DNA: TGTGCCAGCAGCCCGGGGACAGGGGGCCTGAACACTGAAGCTTTCTTT
V gene: TRBV3-1/TRBV3-2
clone size: -
J gene: TRBJ1-1
D gene: TRBD1
CDR3 length: 16

CDR3 protein: CASSLGPGKGGTRTNEQFF
CDR3 DNA: TGTGCCAGCAGCTTAGGCCCCGGTAAGGGCGGGACTAGAACCAATGAGCAGTTCTTC
V gene: TRBV11-3
clone size: -
J gene: TRBJ2-1
D gene: TRBD2
CDR3 length: 19

CDR3 protein: CASSVDSGANVLTF
CDR3 DNA: TGTGCCAGCTCGGTAGACTCTGGGGCCAACGTCCTGACTTTC
V gene: TRBV18
clone size: -
J gene: TRBJ2-6
D gene: -
CDR3 length: 14

CDR3 protein: CASSFSGGGNVLTF
CDR3 DNA: TGTGCCAGCAGCTTCTCTGGCGGGGGCAACGTCCTGACTTTC
V gene: TRBV7-2
clone size: -
J gene: TRBJ2-6
D gene: TRBD2
CDR3 length: 14

CDR3 protein: CASSLAFVTDTQYF
CDR3 DNA: TGTGCCAGCAGCTTAGCGTTCGTCACAGATACGCAGTATTTT
V gene: TRBV11-1
clone size: -
J gene: TRBJ2-3
D gene: -
CDR3 length: 14

CDR3 protein: CACPGTAAYEQYF
CDR3 DNA: TGTGCCTGCCCCGGGACAGCAGCCTACGAGCAGTACTTC
V gene: TRBV30
clone size: -
J gene: TRBJ2-7
D gene: TRBD1
CDR3 length: 13

CDR3 protein: CACTRGNGEKLFF
CDR3 DNA: TGTGCCTGTACTAGGGGGAATGGTGAAAAACTGTTTTTT
V gene: TRBV30
clone size: -
J gene: TRBJ1-4
D gene: -
CDR3 length: 13

CDR3 protein: CASSSPGTDYGYTF
CDR3 DNA: TGTGCCAGCAGTTCGCCCGGGACAGACTATGGCTACACCTTC
V gene: TRBV6-5
clone size: -
J gene: TRBJ1-2
D gene: TRBD1
CDR3 length: 14

CDR3 protein: CSVEVENYGYTF
CDR3 DNA: TGCAGCGTTGAGGTAGAAAACTATGGCTACACCTTC
V gene: TRBV29-1
clone size: -
J gene: TRBJ1-2
D gene: -
CDR3 length: 12

CDR3 protein: CASGEGTTGAQETQYF
CDR3 DNA: TGTGCCAGCGGCGAAGGAACAACAGGGGCGCAAGAGACCCAGTACTTC
V gene: TRBV11-3
clone size: -
J gene: TRBJ2-5
D gene: TRBD1
CDR3 length: 16

CDR3 protein: CAISESGRSLETQYF
CDR3 DNA: TGTGCCATCAGTGAGTCGGGCAGATCTTTAGAGACCCAGTACTTC
V gene: TRBV10-3
clone size: -
J gene: TRBJ2-5
D gene: -
CDR3 length: 15

CDR3 protein: CASSEEITVVVGYTF
CDR3 DNA: TGTGCCAGCAGTGAGGAGATCACGGTAGTAGTGGGCTACACCTTC
V gene: TRBV6-1
clone size: -
J gene: TRBJ1-2
D gene: -
CDR3 length: 15

CDR3 protein: CATEQGRLSGKNIQYF
CDR3 DNA: TGTGCCACGGAACAGGGACGCCTTTCGGGCAAAAACATTCAGTACTTC
V gene: TRBV2
clone size: -
J gene: TRBJ2-4
D gene: -
CDR3 length: 16

CDR3 protein: CASTSGGWYEQFF
CDR3 DNA: TGTGCCAGCACTAGCGGGGGGTGGTATGAGCAGTTCTTC
V gene: TRBV6-6
clone size: -
J gene: TRBJ2-1
D gene: TRBD2
CDR3 length: 13

CDR3 protein: CATSESGGNEQFF
CDR3 DNA: TGTGCCACCAGTGAATCGGGGGGAAATGAGCAGTTCTTC
V gene: TRBV24-1
clone size: once
J gene: TRBJ2-1
D gene: TRBD2
CDR3 length: 13

CDR3 protein: CASSLELVNEQFF
CDR3 DNA: TGCGCCAGCAGCTTGGAACTAGTCAATGAGCAGTTCTTC
V gene: TRBV5-1
clone size: once
J gene: TRBJ2-1
D gene: -
CDR3 length: 13

CDR3 protein: CASGGGLNEKLFF
CDR3 DNA: TGTGCCAGCGGGGGGGGCCTGAACGAAAAACTGTTTTTT
V gene: TRBV2
clone size: -
J gene: TRBJ1-4
D gene: -
CDR3 length: 13

CDR3 protein: CASSQEFAGSPLHF
CDR3 DNA: TGTGCCAGCAGCCAAGAGTTTGCCGGGTCACCCCTCCACTTT
V gene: TRBV3-1/TRBV3-2
clone size: -
J gene: TRBJ1-6
D gene: -
CDR3 length: 14

CDR3 protein: CASARGGDQPQHF
CDR3 DNA: TGTGCCAGCGCCCGGGGTGGAGATCAGCCCCAGCATTTT
V gene: TRBV18
clone size: -
J gene: TRBJ1-5
D gene: -
CDR3 length: 13

CDR3 protein: CASSLRGTANQPQHF
CDR3 DNA: TGTGCCAGCAGCTTGAGAGGGACAGCCAATCAGCCCCAGCATTTT
V gene: TRBV11-2
clone size: -
J gene: TRBJ1-5
D gene: TRBD1
CDR3 length: 15

CDR3 protein: CASSQESGVYEQYF
CDR3 DNA: TGCGCCAGCAGCCAAGAATCCGGGGTCTACGAGCAGTACTTC
V gene: TRBV4-3
clone size: -
J gene: TRBJ2-7
D gene: -
CDR3 length: 14

CDR3 protein: CATTTVGQGRSEAFF
CDR3 DNA: TGTGCCACCACGACCGTGGGACAGGGGAGGTCTGAAGCTTTCTTT
V gene: TRBV19
clone size: -
J gene: TRBJ1-1
D gene: TRBD1
CDR3 length: 15

CDR3 protein: CASSLAASGGAPQETQYF
CDR3 DNA: TGCGCCAGCAGCTTGGCGGCTAGCGGGGGGGCCCCACAAGAGACCCAGTACTTC
V gene: TRBV5-1
clone size: -
J gene: TRBJ2-5
D gene: TRBD2
CDR3 length: 18

CDR3 protein: CASSIWAENTEAFF
CDR3 DNA: TGTGCCAGTAGTATCTGGGCTGAGAACACTGAAGCTTTCTTT
V gene: TRBV19
clone size: -
J gene: TRBJ1-1
D gene: -
CDR3 length: 14

CDR3 protein: CAISNPGGVYNEQFF
CDR3 DNA: TGTGCCATCAGTAATCCGGGGGGCGTATACAATGAGCAGTTCTTC
V gene: TRBV10-3
clone size: -
J gene: TRBJ2-1
D gene: -
CDR3 length: 15

CDR3 protein: CASSQVSGSLQETQYF
CDR3 DNA: TGTGCCAGCAGCCAAGTATCTGGTAGCCTCCAAGAGACCCAGTACTTC
V gene: TRBV3-1/TRBV3-2
clone size: -
J gene: TRBJ2-5
D gene: -
CDR3 length: 16

CDR3 protein: CASSEEGVMNTEAFF
CDR3 DNA: TGTGCCAGCAGTGAAGAGGGGGTCATGAACACTGAAGCTTTCTTT
V gene: TRBV2
clone size: -
J gene: TRBJ1-1
D gene: -
CDR3 length: 15